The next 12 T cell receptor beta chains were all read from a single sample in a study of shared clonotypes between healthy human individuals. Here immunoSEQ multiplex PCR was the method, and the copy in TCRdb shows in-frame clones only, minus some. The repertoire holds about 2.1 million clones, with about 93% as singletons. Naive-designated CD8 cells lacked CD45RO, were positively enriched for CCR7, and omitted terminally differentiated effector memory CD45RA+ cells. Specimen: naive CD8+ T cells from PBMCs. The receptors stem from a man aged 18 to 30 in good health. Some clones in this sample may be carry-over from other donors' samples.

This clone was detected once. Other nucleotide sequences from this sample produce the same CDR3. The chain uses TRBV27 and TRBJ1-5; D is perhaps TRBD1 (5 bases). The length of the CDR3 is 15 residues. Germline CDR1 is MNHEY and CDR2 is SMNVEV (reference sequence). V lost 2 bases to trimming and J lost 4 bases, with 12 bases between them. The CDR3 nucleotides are TGTGCCAGCAGTTTAGGGGCGGGGGGGAATCAGCCCCAGCATTTT. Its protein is CASSLGAGGNQPQHF.

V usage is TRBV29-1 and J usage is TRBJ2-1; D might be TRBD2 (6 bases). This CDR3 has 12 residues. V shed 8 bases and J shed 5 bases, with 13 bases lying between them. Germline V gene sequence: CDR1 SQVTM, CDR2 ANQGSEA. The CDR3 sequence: CSPGGENNEQFF. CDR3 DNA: TGCAGCCCCGGGGGAGAGAACAATGAGCAGTTCTTC.

DNA for the CDR3: TGTGCCAGCAGCTGGCGACTGTCCAACACCGGGGAGCTGTTTTTT. Residues: CASSWRLSNTGELFF. V usage is TRBV9 and J usage is TRBJ2-2, with D hard to call. The CDR3 length is 15 residues. Germline-derived CDR1 and CDR2 are SGDLS and YYNGEE. V was pared by 4 bases and J by 2 bases, with 12 bases between.

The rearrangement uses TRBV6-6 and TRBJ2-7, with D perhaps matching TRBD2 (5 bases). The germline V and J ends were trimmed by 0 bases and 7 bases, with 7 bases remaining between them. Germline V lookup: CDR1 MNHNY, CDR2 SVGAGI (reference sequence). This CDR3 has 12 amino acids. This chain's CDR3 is CASSYSRVEQYF. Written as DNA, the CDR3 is TGTGCCAGCAGTTACTCGAGGGTAGAGCAGTACTTC.

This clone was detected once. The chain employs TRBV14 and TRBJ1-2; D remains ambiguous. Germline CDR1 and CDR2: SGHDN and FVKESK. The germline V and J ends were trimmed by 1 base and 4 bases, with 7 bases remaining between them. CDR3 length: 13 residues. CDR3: CASSQGLSYGYTF. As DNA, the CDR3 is TGTGCCAGCAGCCAAGGACTGAGCTATGGCTACACCTTC.

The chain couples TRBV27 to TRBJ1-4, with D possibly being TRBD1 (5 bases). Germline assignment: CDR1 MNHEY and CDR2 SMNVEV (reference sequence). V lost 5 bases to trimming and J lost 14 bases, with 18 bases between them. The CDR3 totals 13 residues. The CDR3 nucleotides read TGTGCCAGCAGTCACGGGACGCCTTCGGGTCTGTTTTTT. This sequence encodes CASSHGTPSGLFF.

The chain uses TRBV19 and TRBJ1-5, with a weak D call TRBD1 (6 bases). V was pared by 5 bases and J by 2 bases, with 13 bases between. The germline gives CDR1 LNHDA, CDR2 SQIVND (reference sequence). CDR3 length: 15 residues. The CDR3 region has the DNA TGTGCCAGTAGTCCCTGGGGGCACGGCAATCAGCCCCAGCATTTT. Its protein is CASSPWGHGNQPQHF.

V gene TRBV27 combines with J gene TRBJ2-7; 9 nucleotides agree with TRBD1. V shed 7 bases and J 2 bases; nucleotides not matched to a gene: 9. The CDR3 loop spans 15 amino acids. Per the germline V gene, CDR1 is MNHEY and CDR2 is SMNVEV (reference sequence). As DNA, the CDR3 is TGTGCCAGCACAGATTCCGGGACAGGGACCTACGAGCAGTACTTC. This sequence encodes CASTDSGTGTYEQYF.

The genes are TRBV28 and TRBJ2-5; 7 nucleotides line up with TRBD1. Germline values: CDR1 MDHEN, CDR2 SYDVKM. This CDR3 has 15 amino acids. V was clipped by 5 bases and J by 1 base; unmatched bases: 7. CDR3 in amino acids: CASSARQGPQETQYF. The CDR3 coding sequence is TGTGCCAGCAGTGCGCGACAGGGTCCCCAAGAGACCCAGTACTTC. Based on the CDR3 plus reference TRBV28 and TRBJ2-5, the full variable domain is DVKVTQSSRYLVKRTGEKVFLECVQDMDHENMFWYRQDPGLGLRLIYFSYDVKMKEKGDIPEGYSVSREKKERFSLILESASTNQTSMYLCASSARQGPQETQYFGPGTRLLVL.

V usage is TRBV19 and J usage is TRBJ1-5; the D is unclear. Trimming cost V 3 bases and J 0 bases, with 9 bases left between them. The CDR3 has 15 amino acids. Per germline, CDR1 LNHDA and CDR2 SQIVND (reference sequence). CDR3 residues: CASSIPVHSNQPQHF. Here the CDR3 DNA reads TGTGCCAGTAGTATCCCTGTCCATAGCAATCAGCCCCAGCATTTT.

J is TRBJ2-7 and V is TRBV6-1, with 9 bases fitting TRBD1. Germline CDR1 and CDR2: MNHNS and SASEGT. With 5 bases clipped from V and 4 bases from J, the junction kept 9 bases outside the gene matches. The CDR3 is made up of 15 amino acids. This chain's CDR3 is CASSNTGTGRYEQYF. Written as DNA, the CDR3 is TGTGCCAGCAGTAACACCGGGACAGGGCGGTACGAGCAGTACTTC.

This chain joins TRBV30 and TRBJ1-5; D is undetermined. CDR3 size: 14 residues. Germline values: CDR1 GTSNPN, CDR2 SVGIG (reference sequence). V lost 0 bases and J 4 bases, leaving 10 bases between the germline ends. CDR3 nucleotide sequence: TGTGCCTGGAGTGTACGACTGGGGAATCAGCCCCAGCATTTT. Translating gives CAWSVRLGNQPQHF.